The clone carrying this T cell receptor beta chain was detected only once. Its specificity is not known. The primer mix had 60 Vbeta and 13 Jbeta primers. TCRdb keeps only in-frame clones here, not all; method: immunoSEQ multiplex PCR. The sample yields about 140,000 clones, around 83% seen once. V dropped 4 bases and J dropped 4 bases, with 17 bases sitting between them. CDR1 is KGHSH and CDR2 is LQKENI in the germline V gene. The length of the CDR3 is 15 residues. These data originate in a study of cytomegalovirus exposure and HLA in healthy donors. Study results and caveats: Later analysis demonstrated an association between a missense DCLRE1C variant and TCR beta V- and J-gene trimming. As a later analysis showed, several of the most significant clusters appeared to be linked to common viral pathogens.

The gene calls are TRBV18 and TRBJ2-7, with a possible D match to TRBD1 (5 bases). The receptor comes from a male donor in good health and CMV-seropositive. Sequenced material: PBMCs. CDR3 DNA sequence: TGTGCCAGCTCACTCGGACACCACCTAGAATACGAGCAGTACTTC. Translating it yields CASSLGHHLEYEQYF.